These T cell receptor beta chains were read from a single sample in a study of blood T cell repertoires in COVID-19. Data came from immunoSEQ multiplex PCR; TCRdb stores just in-frame clones and leaves some out. The table records roughly 81,000 clones, roughly 85% of them present only once. Sequenced material: peripheral blood. Receptor source: a man aged 25 to 40 with acute or convalescent COVID-19. Each CDR3 is given with its conserved first and last residue. A D gene is named only where the DNA matches it firmly.

d_call	v_call	j_call	cdr3_aa	cdr3_nt
.	TRBV7-2	TRBJ2-4	CASSDQSSVPAKNIQYF	TGTGCCAGCAGCGATCAGTCTAGCGTTCCAGCCAAAAACATTCAGTACTTC
.	TRBV18	TRBJ1-2	CASSVQEGYGYTF	TGTGCCAGCTCAGTCCAGGAAGGCTATGGCTACACCTTC
.	TRBV28	TRBJ2-2	CASSLHGTNTGELFF	TGTGCCAGCAGTTTACACGGGACTAACACCGGGGAGCTGTTTTTT
.	TRBV2	TRBJ2-7	CASRKRQAAYEQYF	TGTGCCAGCAGGAAACGACAGGCGGCCTACGAGCAGTACTTC
TRBD1	TRBV6-5	TRBJ1-6	CASSYTSDRVSPLHF	TGTGCCAGCAGTTATACATCGGACAGGGTCTCACCCCTCCACTTT
TRBD1	TRBV2	TRBJ2-1	CASDQGASYNEQFF	TGTGCCAGCGATCAGGGGGCCTCCTACAATGAGCAGTTCTTC
.	TRBV18	TRBJ1-1	CASSSGRAEAFF	TGTGCCAGCTCATCAGGGCGCGCTGAAGCTTTCTTT
.	TRBV6-1	TRBJ2-5	CASSDKRRRETQYF	TGTGCCAGCAGTGATAAAAGACGGAGGGAGACCCAGTACTTC
TRBD1	TRBV4-1	TRBJ1-2	CASSQGLGQGAWGYTF	TGCGCCAGCAGCCAAGGGCTCGGACAGGGGGCTTGGGGCTACACCTTC
.	TRBV28	TRBJ2-3	CASSLGTIRGTDTQYF	TGTGCCAGCAGTTTAGGTACGATCCGGGGTACAGATACGCAGTATTTT
.	TRBV9	TRBJ2-1	CASSPIQGSYNEQFF	TGTGCCAGCAGCCCCATACAGGGTTCCTACAATGAGCAGTTCTTC
TRBD1	TRBV28	TRBJ2-7	CASSLSYRDRGSYEQYF	TGTGCCAGCAGTTTATCTTACCGGGACAGGGGCTCCTACGAGCAGTACTTC